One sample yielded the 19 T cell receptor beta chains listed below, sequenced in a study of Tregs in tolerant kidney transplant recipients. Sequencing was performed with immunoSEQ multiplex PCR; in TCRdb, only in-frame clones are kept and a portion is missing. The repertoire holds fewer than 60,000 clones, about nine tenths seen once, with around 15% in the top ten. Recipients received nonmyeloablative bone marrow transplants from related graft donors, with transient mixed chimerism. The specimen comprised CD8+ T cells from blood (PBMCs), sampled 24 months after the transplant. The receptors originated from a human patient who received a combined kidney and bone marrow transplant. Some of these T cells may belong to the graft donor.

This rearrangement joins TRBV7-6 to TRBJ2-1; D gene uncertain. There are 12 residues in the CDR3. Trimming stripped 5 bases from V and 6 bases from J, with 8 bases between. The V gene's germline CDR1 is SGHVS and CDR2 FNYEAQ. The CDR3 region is CASSPLGNEQFF. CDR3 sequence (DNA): TGTGCCAGCAGCCCCCTAGGCAATGAGCAGTTCTTC.

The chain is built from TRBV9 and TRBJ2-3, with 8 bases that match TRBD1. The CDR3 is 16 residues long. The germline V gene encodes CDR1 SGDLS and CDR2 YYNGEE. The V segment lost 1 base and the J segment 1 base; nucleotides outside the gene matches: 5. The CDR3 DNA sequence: TGTGCCAGCAGCGTACAGGGGGCGTGGGGCACAGATACGCAGTATTTT. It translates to CASSVQGAWGTDTQYF.

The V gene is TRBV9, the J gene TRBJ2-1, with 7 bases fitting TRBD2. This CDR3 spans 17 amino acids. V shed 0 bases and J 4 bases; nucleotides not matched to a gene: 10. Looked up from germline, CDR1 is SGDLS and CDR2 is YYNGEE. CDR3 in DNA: TGTGCCAGCAGCGTAGACCCCCTAAGCGGGGTATACAATGAGCAGTTCTTC. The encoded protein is CASSVDPLSGVYNEQFF.

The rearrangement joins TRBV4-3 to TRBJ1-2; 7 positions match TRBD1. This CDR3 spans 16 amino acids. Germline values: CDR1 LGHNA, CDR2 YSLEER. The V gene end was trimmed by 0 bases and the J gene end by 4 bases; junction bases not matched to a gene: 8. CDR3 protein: CASSQDPTGIGYGYTF. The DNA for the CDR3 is TGCGCCAGCAGCCAAGACCCGACAGGGATTGGCTATGGCTACACCTTC.

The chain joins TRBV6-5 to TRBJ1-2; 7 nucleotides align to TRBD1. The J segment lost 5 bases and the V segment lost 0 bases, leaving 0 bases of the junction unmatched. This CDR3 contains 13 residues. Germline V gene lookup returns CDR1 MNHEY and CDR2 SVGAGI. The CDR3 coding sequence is TGTGCCAGCAGTTACTCGACAGGGTATGGCTACACCTTC. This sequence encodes CASSYSTGYGYTF.

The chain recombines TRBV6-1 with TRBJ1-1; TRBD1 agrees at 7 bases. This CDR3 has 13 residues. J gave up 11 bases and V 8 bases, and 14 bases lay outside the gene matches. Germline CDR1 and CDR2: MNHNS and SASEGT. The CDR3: CASLHPQGVSAFF. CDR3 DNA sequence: TGTGCCAGCTTACATCCGCAGGGGGTCTCGGCTTTCTTT.

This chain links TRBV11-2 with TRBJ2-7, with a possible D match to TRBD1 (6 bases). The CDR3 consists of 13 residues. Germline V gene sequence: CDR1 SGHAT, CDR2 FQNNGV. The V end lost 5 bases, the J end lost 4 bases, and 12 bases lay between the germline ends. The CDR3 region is CASSVGTRYEQYF. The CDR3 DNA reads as TGTGCCAGCAGCGTAGGGACAAGATACGAGCAGTACTTC.

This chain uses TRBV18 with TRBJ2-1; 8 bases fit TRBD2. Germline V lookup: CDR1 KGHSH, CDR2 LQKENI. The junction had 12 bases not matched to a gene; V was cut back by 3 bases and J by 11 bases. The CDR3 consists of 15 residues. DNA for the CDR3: TGTGCCAGCTCACCTGCTGGCGGGGGGCCGAACAAGCAGTTCTTC. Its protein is CASSPAGGGPNKQFF.

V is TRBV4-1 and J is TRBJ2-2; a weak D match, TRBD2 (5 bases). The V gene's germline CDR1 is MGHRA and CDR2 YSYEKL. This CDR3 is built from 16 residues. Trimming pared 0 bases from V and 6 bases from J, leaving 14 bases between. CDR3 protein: CASSQDLRGSSGELFF. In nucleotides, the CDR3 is TGCGCCAGCAGCCAAGATCTACGTGGGAGTTCCGGGGAGCTGTTTTTT.

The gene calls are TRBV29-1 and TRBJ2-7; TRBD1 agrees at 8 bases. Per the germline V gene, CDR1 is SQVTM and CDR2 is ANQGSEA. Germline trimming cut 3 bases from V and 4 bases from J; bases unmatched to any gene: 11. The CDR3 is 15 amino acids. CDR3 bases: TGCAGCGTTGAGGACACCGGGACAGGAGGTTACGAGCAGTACTTC. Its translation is CSVEDTGTGGYEQYF.

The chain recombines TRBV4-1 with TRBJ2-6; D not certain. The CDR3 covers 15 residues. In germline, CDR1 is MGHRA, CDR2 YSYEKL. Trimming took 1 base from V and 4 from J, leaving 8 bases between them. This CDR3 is CASSQVGAGANVLTF. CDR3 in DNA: TGCGCCAGCAGCCAAGTAGGAGCCGGGGCCAACGTCCTGACTTTC.

The CDR3 DNA follows: TGTGCCAGCAGCTCCCAAGGGGCCAGTCATGGGTTCACAGATACGCAGTATTTT. Protein: CASSSQGASHGFTDTQYF. The chain combines TRBV7-9 with TRBJ2-3; D is perhaps TRBD1 (5 bases). With 4 bases removed from V and 2 bases from J, the gap between germline ends came to 22 bases. Germline CDR1 and CDR2: SEHNR and FQNEAQ (reference sequence). There are 18 residues in the CDR3.

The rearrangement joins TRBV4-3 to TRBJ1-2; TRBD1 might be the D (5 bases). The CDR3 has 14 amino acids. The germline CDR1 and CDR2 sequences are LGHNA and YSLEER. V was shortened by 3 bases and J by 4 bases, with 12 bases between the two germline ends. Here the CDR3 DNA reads TGCGCCAGCAGCCACGGTGGCCAGGGCTATGGCTACACCTTC. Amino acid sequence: CASSHGGQGYGYTF.

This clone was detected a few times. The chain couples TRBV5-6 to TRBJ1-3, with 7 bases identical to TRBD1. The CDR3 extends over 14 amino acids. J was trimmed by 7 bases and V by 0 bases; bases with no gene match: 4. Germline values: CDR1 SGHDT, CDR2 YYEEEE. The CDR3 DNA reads TGTGCCAGCAGCTTGGGTGGGACAGCTAACACCATATATTTT. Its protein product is CASSLGGTANTIYF.

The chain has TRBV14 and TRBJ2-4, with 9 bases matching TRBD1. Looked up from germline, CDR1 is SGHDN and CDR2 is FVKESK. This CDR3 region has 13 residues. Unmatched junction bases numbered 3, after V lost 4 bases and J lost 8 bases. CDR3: CASSRTGVDIQYF. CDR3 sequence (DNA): TGTGCCAGCAGCCGGACAGGGGTTGACATTCAGTACTTC.

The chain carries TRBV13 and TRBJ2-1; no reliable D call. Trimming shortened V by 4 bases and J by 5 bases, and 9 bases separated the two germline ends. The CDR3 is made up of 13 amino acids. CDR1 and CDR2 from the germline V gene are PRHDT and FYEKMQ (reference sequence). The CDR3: CASSSTAHNEQFF. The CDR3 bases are TGTGCCAGCAGCTCCACAGCCCACAATGAGCAGTTCTTC.

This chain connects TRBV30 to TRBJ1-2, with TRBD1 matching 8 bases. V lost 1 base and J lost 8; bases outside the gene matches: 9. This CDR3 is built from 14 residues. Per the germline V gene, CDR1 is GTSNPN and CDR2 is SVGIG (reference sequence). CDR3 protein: CAWSDFPGGGGYTF. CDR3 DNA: TGTGCCTGGAGTGATTTTCCAGGGGGCGGGGGCTACACCTTC.

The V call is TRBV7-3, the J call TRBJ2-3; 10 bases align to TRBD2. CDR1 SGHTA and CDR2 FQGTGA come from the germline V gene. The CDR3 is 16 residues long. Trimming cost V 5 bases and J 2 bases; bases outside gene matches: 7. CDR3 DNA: TGTGCCAGCAGCCACTATAGCGGGGGGCACACAGATACGCAGTATTTT. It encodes CASSHYSGGHTDTQYF.

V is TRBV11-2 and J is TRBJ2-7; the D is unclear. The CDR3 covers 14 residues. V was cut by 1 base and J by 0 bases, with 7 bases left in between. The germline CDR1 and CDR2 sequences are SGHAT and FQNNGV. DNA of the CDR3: TGTGCCAGCAGCTTAGGAACTGTCTCCTACGAGCAGTACTTC. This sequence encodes CASSLGTVSYEQYF.